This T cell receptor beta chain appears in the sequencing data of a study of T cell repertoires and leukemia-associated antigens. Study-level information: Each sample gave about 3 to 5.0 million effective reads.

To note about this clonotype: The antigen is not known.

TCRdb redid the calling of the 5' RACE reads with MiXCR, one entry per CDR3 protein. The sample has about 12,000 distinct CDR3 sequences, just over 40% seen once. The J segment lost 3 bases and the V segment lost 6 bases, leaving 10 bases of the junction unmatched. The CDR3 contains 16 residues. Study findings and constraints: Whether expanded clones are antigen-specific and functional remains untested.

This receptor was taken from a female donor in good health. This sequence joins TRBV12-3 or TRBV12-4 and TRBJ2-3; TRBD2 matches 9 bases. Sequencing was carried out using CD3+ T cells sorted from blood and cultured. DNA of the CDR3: TGTGCCAGCAGGGTGGCTAGCGGGAAGACGACAGATACGCAGTATTTT. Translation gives CASRVASGKTTDTQYF.